This T cell receptor (beta chain) was identified in a study of monozygotic twins with inflammatory bowel disease. Remarks on this clonotype: Its antigen is undetermined.

In preparing each TCR library, 3,000 to 4,500 ng of total RNA was used. TCRdb reprocessed the 5' RACE reads and stores each CDR3 protein as one record, lacking DNA. The table for this sample gives 200,000 to 250,000 distinct CDR3 sequences. CDR1 and CDR2 from the germline V gene are SGHDT and YYEEEE. The CDR3 is made up of 16 amino acids. Study outcomes and limitations: No detectable difference in repertoire similarity separated concordant from discordant twins, possibly as a result of limited power. No single strong signal or clonotype associated with IBD was supported. Compared with healthy co-twins, IBD patients showed reduced TCRbeta repertoire diversity by inverse Simpson.

The material sequenced was blood. The gene calls are TRBV5-6 and TRBJ2-5; TCRdb selects TRBD2, and the lack of DNA leaves this call unchecked. This TCR was recovered from a human donor with ulcerative colitis or Crohn's disease, or a healthy co-twin of an affected twin (not recorded which). Here the CDR3 reads CASSPLTSGREETQYF.